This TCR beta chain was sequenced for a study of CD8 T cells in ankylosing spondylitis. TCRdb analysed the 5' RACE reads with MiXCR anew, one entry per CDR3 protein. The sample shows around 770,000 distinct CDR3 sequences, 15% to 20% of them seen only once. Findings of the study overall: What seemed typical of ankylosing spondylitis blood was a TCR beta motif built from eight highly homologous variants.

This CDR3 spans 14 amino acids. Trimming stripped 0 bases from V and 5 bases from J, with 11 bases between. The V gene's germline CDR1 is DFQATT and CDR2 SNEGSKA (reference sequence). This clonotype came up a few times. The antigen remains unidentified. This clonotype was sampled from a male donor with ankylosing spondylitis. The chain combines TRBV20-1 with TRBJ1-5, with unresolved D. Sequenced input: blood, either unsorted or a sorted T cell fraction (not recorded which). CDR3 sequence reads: CSAREIRVDQPQHF. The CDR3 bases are TGCAGTGCTAGAGAAATTCGTGTGGATCAGCCCCAGCATTTT.